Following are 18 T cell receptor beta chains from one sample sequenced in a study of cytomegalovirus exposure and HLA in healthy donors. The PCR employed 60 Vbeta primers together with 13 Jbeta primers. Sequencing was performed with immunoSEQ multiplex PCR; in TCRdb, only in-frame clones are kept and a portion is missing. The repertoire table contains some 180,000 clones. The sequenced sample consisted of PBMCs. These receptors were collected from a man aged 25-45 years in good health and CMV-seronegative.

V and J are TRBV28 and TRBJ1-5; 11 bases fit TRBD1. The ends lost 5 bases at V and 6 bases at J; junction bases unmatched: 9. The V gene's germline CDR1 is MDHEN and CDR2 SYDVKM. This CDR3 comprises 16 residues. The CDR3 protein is CASSLPGQGGGQPQHF. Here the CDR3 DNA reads TGTGCCAGCAGTCTACCGGGACAGGGGGGGGGTCAGCCCCAGCATTTT. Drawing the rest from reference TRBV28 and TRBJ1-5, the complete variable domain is DVKVTQSSRYLVKRTGEKVFLECVQDMDHENMFWYRQDPGLGLRLIYFSYDVKMKEKGDIPEGYSVSREKKERFSLILESASTNQTSMYLCASSLPGQGGGQPQHFGDGTRLSIL.

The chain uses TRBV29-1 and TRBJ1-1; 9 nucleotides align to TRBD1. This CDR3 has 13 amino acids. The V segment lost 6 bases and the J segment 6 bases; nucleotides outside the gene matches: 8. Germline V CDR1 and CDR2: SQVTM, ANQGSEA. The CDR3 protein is CSVRDRVTPEAFF. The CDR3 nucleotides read TGCAGCGTCCGGGACAGGGTAACCCCTGAAGCTTTCTTT.

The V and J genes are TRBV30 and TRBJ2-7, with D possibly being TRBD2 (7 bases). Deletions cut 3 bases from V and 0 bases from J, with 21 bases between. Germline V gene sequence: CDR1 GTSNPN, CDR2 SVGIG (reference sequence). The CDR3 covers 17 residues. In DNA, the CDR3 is TGTGCCTGGAGGATCCGGGGAGGGGGTGCCTCCTCCTACGAGCAGTACTTC. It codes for CAWRIRGGGASSYEQYF.

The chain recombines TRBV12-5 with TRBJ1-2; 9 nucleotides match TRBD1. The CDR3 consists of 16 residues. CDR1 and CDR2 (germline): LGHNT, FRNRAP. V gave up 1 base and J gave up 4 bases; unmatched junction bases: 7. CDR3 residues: CASGLDLTGGVYGYTF. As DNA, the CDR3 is TGTGCTAGTGGTTTGGACTTGACAGGGGGTGTCTATGGCTACACCTTC. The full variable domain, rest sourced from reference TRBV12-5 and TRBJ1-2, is DARVTQTPRHKVTEMGQEVTMRCQPILGHNTVFWYRQTMMQGLELLAYFRNRAPLDDSGMPKDRFSAEMPDATLATLKIQPSEPRDSAVYFCASGLDLTGGVYGYTFGSGTRLTVV.

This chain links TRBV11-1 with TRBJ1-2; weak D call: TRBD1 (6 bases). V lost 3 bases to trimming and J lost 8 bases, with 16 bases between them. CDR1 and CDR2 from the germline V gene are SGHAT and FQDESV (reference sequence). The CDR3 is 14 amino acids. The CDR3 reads CASSFGTPPYGYTF. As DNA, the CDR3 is TGTGCCAGCAGCTTCGGGACACCTCCCTACGGCTACACCTTC.

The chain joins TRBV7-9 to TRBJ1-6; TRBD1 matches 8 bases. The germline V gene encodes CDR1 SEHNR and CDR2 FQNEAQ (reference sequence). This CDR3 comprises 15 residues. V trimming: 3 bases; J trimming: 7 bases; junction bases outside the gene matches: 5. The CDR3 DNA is TGTGCCAGCAGCTTTTCAGGGGGCGTAAATTCACCCCTCCACTTT. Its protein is CASSFSGGVNSPLHF.

The CDR3 here is CASSSTPIQETQYF. Written as DNA, the CDR3 is TGTGCCAGCAGTTCCACTCCAATACAAGAGACCCAGTACTTC. V usage is TRBV28 and J usage is TRBJ2-5; no reliable D call. CDR1 is MDHEN and CDR2 is SYDVKM in the germline V gene. V was pared by 4 bases and J by 2 bases, with 11 bases between. The CDR3 is made up of 14 amino acids.

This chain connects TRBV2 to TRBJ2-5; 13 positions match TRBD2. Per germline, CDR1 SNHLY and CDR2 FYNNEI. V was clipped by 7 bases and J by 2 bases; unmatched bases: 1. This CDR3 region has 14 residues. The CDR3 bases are TGTGCCAGCAAACTAGCGGGGGGGCAAGAGACCCAGTACTTC. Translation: CASKLAGGQETQYF.

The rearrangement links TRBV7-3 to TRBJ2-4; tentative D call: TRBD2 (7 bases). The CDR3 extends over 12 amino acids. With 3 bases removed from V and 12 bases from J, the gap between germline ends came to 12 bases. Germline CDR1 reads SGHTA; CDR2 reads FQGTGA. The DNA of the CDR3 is TGTGCCAGCAGCTTCCCCGGGGGGCGTCAGTACTTC. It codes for CASSFPGGRQYF.

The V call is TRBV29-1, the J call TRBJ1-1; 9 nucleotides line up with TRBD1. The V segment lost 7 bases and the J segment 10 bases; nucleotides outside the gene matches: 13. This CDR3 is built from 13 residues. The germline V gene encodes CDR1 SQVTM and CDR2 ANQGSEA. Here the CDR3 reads CSGAGQGSSAAFF. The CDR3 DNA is TGCAGCGGAGCGGGACAGGGTTCATCAGCAGCTTTCTTT.

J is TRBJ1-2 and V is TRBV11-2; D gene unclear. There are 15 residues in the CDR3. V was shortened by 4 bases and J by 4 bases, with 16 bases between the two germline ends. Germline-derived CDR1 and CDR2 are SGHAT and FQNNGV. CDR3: CASSSGHVGGYGYTF. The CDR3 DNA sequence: TGTGCCAGCAGCTCCGGGCATGTGGGAGGCTATGGCTACACCTTC.

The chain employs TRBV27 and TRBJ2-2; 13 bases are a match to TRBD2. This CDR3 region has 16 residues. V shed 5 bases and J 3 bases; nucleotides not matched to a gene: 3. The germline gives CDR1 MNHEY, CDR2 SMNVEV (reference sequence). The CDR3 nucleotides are TGTGCCAGCAGTCGAGGACTAGCGGGGGACACCGGGGAGCTGTTTTTT. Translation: CASSRGLAGDTGELFF.

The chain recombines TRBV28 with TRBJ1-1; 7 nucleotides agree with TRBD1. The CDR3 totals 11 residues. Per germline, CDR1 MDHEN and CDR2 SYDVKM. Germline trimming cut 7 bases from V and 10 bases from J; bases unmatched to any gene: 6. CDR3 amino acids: CASNRDSGAFF. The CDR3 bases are TGTGCCAGCAACCGGGACAGTGGAGCTTTCTTT.

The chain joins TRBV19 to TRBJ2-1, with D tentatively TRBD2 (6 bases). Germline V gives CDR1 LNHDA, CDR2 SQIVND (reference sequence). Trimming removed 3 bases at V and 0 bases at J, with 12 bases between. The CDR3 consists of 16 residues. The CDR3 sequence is CASSIFSGSSYNEQFF. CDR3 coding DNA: TGTGCCAGTAGTATCTTTAGCGGTAGCTCCTACAATGAGCAGTTCTTC.

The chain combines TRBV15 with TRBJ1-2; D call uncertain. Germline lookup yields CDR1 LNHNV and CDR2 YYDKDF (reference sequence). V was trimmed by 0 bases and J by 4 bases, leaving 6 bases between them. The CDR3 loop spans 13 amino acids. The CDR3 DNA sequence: TGTGCCACCAGCAGAGATGGGCTCTATGGCTACACCTTC. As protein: CATSRDGLYGYTF.

CDR3 amino acids: CASSSSGGAYEQYF. The CDR3 DNA is TGTGCCAGCAGCTCCTCGGGAGGGGCCTACGAGCAGTACTTC. The rearrangement joins TRBV9 to TRBJ2-7; 8 bases line up with TRBD2. Germline values: CDR1 SGDLS, CDR2 YYNGEE. Trimming cost V 4 bases and J 2 bases; bases outside gene matches: 5. The CDR3 totals 14 residues.

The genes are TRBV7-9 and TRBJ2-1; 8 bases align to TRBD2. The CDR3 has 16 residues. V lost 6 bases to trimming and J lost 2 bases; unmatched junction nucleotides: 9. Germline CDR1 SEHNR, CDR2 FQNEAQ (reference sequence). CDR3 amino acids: CASSPPGAGAYNEQFF. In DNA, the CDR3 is TGTGCCAGCAGTCCGCCGGGAGCGGGGGCCTACAATGAGCAGTTCTTC.

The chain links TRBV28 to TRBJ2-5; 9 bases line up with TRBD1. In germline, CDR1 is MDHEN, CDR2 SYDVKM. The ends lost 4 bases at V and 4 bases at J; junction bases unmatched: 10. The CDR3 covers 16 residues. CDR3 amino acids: CASSSPGQGTRETQYF. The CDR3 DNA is TGTGCCAGCAGTTCGCCGGGACAGGGAACTCGAGAGACCCAGTACTTC.